This T cell receptor (beta chain) is from a study of blood T cell repertoires in COVID-19. Looking at the study overall: The United States, Italy and Spain supplied acute and convalescent COVID-19 samples. PBMCs, B-cell-depleted T cells, or T cells provided the cDNA or gDNA that made up the material.

This clone is medium-sized (0.01 to 0.1%). V shed 8 bases and J shed 0 bases, with 17 bases lying between them. Germline CDR1 and CDR2: MNHEY and SMNVEV (reference sequence). This CDR3 is 16 amino acids long. In the study's own analysis: Researchers report that nucleated cell counts were estimated from reference gene primer amplification. Assay: immunoSEQ multiplex PCR; the TCRdb copy retains only in-frame clones and omits some. The D gene and trimming were derived from the DNA, and the V and J assignments and clone size from that table. The sample yields about 210,000 clones, 80% to 90% seen once. The clonotype comes from a woman in her sixties or seventies with acute or convalescent COVID-19. The genes are TRBV27 and TRBJ1-5; tentatively, D is TRBD1 (6 bases). The material sequenced was peripheral blood. CDR3 sequence (DNA): TGTGCCAGCTCCTCCGAGGGGGGGAATAGCAATCAGCCCCAGCATTTT. Its protein product is CASSSEGGNSNQPQHF.